This is a list of T cell receptor beta chains from one sample in a study of blood T cells in healthy people across ages. TCRdb re-called the 5' RACE reads through MiXCR, storing one row per CDR3 protein. The repertoire holds hundreds of thousands of distinct CDR3 sequences, with less than 60% as singletons. Material: blood. The receptors were sampled from an elderly man in good health. The CDR3 runs from the conserved cysteine through the conserved F or W. The D gene is left open where the match is weak. Clone size is given for some rows only: seen once, a few or many times, or a class if the clone is expanded.

clone_size	d_call	v_call	j_call	cdr3_aa	cdr3_nt
few	TRBD1	TRBV4-2	TRBJ1-5	CASSLGTGSRGVDQPQHF	TGTGCCAGCAGCCTTGGGACAGGGAGTAGAGGAGTAGATCAGCCCCAGCATTTT
.	.	TRBV5-1	TRBJ2-7	CASSLSPGFEQYF	TGCGCCAGCAGCTTGTCGCCCGGGTTCGAGCAGTACTTC
.	.	TRBV2	TRBJ2-2	CASGQRNTGELFF	TGTGCCAGCGGACAGAGAAACACCGGGGAGCTGTTTTTT
.	.	TRBV20-1	TRBJ2-4	CSARTRDIQYF	TGCAGTGCTAGAACTCGGGACATTCAGTACTTC
few	.	TRBV13	TRBJ2-3	CASGPGADTQYF	TGTGCCAGCGGGCCAGGAGCAGATACGCAGTATTTT
.	TRBD1	TRBV12-3/TRBV12-4	TRBJ2-2	CASSTTGVTGELFF	TGTGCCAGCAGTACGACAGGGGTCACCGGGGAGCTGTTTTTT
.	.	TRBV7-3	TRBJ2-1	CASSLIGLEFNEQFF	TGTGCCAGCAGCTTAATAGGGTTGGAGTTCAATGAGCAGTTCTTC
few	.	TRBV20-1	TRBJ2-7	CSASFRGSEQYF	TGCAGTGCTAGTTTTCGAGGGAGCGAGCAGTACTTC
.	.	TRBV29-1	TRBJ2-1	CSLWGDSGNEQFF	TGCAGCCTATGGGGGGATTCGGGCAATGAGCAGTTCTTC
.	TRBD1	TRBV27	TRBJ1-4	CASSWGQGSEKLFF	TGTGCCAGCAGTTGGGGACAGGGAAGTGAAAAACTGTTTTTT
.	.	TRBV7-9	TRBJ2-5	CASTDKETQYF	TGTGCCAGCACGGACAAAGAGACCCAGTACTTC
.	TRBD2	TRBV11-2	TRBJ2-7	CAGSLGGSGAYEQYF	TGTGCCGGCAGCTTAGGCGGGAGTGGTGCCTACGAGCAGTACTTC
.	.	TRBV5-6	TRBJ2-7	CASSLRGMPYEQYF	TGTGCCAGCAGCTTGCGAGGGATGCCCTACGAGCAGTACTTC
.	.	TRBV29-1	TRBJ2-7	CSVVDGDSYEQYF	TGCAGCGTCGTGGACGGGGACTCCTACGAGCAGTACTTC
once	.	TRBV19	TRBJ2-3	CTSSTQAVTDTQYF	TGTACCAGTAGTACTCAGGCCGTCACAGATACGCAGTATTTT
many	TRBD1	TRBV7-2	TRBJ2-2	CASSGTGVAGELFF	TGTGCCAGCAGCGGGACAGGGGTAGCCGGGGAGCTGTTTTTT
.	.	TRBV7-2	TRBJ2-7	CASSLGLLSGQGGEQYF	TGTGCCAGCAGCTTAGGGTTACTTTCTGGGCAGGGCGGCGAGCAGTACTTC
few	TRBD1	TRBV6-2/TRBV6-3	TRBJ2-1	CASTPIPGQGISEQFF	TGTGCCAGCACCCCTATTCCGGGACAGGGGATTAGTGAGCAGTTCTTC
many	.	TRBV15	TRBJ2-4	CATSRSGALAKNIQYF	TGTGCCACCAGCAGGTCAGGGGCCTTAGCCAAAAACATTCAGTACTTC
many	TRBD2	TRBV20-1	TRBJ2-7	CSARPSGRGVGGEQYF	TGCAGTGCTAGACCCAGCGGGAGGGGGGTCGGTGGCGAGCAGTACTTC
.	TRBD1	TRBV28	TRBJ2-7	CASRHAAGQGDRRSYEQYF	TGTGCCAGCAGACACGCCGCAGGACAGGGTGATCGTAGGTCCTACGAGCAGTACTTC
.	TRBD1	TRBV13	TRBJ2-7	CASSFGRGLYEQYF	TGTGCCAGCAGCTTCGGCAGGGGGCTGTACGAGCAGTACTTC
many	.	TRBV28	TRBJ2-5	CASSLSGQETQYF	TGCGCCAGCAGCCTATCAGGGCAGGAGACCCAGTACTTC
few	TRBD2	TRBV20-1	TRBJ2-3	CSPGTSGGSSTDTQYF	TGCAGTCCGGGGACTAGCGGGGGGTCTAGCACAGATACGCAGTATTTT
few	.	TRBV20-1	TRBJ1-1	CSARARMNTEAFF	TGCAGTGCTAGAGCCAGGATGAACACTGAAGCTTTCTTT
.	.	TRBV24-1	TRBJ2-7	CATSEATNSYEQYF	TGTGCCACCAGTGAGGCGACCAACTCCTACGAGCAGTACTTC
.	TRBD1	TRBV7-9	TRBJ2-5	CASSLRGQASQETQYF	TGTGCCAGCAGCTTAAGAGGACAGGCTAGCCAAGAGACCCAGTACTTC
.	.	TRBV7-2	TRBJ2-3	CASSDATDTQYF	TGTGCCAGCAGCGACGCCACAGATACGCAGTATTTT
.	TRBD2	TRBV5-1	TRBJ2-1	CASSRVPGLAEEQFF	TGCGCCAGCAGCCGTGTTCCGGGACTAGCGGAGGAGCAGTTCTTC
.	.	TRBV18	TRBJ1-5	CASSPAPDQPQHF	TGTGCCAGCTCACCGGCCCCGGATCAGCCCCAGCATTTT
.	TRBD1	TRBV20-1	TRBJ1-5	CSVKGAYSSQPQHF	TGCAGTGTCAAGGGGGCGTATAGCAGTCAGCCCCAGCATTTT
.	TRBD2	TRBV6-2/TRBV6-3	TRBJ2-1	CASSYRGLAGGEQFF	TGTGCCAGCAGTTACCGGGGACTAGCGGGAGGAGAGCAGTTCTTC
many	TRBD2	TRBV3-1	TRBJ2-5	CASSPNVGGEETQYF	TGTGCCAGCAGCCCAAACGTCGGGGGGGAAGAGACCCAGTACTTC
once	TRBD1	TRBV20-1	TRBJ2-1	CSARTTGRHEQFF	TGCAGTGCTCGAACGACAGGGCGGCACGAGCAGTTCTTC
few	TRBD1	TRBV4-3	TRBJ1-5	CASSQEHYSGTAKIQGQPQHF	TGCGCCAGCAGCCAAGAACATTATTCCGGGACAGCTAAAATCCAGGGTCAGCCCCAGCATTTT
many	TRBD2	TRBV7-2	TRBJ2-5	CASSHKAGLRETQYF	TGTGCCAGCAGCCACAAAGCGGGATTGAGGGAGACCCAGTACTTC
.	TRBD2	TRBV20-1	TRBJ2-7	CSATPTSAHEQYF	TGCAGTGCTACCCCGACTAGCGCGCACGAGCAGTACTTC
.	.	TRBV20-1	TRBJ2-7	CSARNGYEQYF	TGCAGTGCTAGAAACGGCTACGAGCAGTACTTC
many	TRBD2	TRBV6-7	TRBJ2-1	CASTELAGGCNEQFF	TGTGCCAGCACTGAACTAGCGGGAGGCTGCAATGAGCAGTTCTTC
once	TRBD1	TRBV20-1	TRBJ2-4	CSASDRDRGTKNIQYF	TGCAGTGCCTCCGACCGGGACAGGGGAACCAAAAACATTCAGTACTTC
few	.	TRBV20-1	TRBJ2-3	CSAGGPGVADTQYF	TGCAGTGCCGGGGGGCCTGGCGTGGCAGATACGCAGTATTTT
.	TRBD2	TRBV5-1	TRBJ2-1	CASSLRTPSGGSYNEQFF	TGCGCCAGCAGTCTGAGAACACCTAGCGGAGGCTCCTACAATGAGCAGTTCTTC
few	.	TRBV25-1	TRBJ2-1	CASSQVGKQGSNEQFF	TGTGCCAGCAGTCAAGTGGGGAAACAGGGATCGAATGAGCAGTTCTTC
once	TRBD2	TRBV27	TRBJ2-7	CASGTSGTSYNEQYF	TGTGCCAGCGGCACTAGCGGGACTTCCTACAATGAGCAGTACTTC
.	TRBD1	TRBV28	TRBJ2-1	CASSGDRVGYNEQFF	TGTGCCAGCAGCGGGGACAGGGTAGGATACAATGAGCAGTTCTTC
.	.	TRBV29-1	TRBJ2-5	CSVVGGNGETQYF	TGCAGCGTTGTCGGAGGGAATGGGGAGACCCAGTACTTC
.	TRBD2	TRBV10-2	TRBJ2-1	CASSEVAGGWDNEQFF	TGCGCCAGCAGTGAGGTAGCGGGAGGATGGGACAATGAGCAGTTCTTC
many	TRBD1	TRBV5-1	TRBJ2-5	CASRRDRSVETQYF	TGCGCCAGCAGACGGGACAGATCGGTAGAGACCCAGTACTTC
.	TRBD1	TRBV20-1	TRBJ2-1	CSVMRGHGDEQFF	TGCAGCGTGATGAGGGGGCATGGGGATGAGCAGTTCTTC
.	.	TRBV20-1	TRBJ1-4	CSARGARAAVEKLFF	TGCAGTGCTAGAGGGGCCAGGGCGGCGGTCGAAAAACTGTTTTTT
.	.	TRBV4-3	TRBJ1-2	CASSQAQHYGYTF	TGCGCCAGCAGCCAAGCCCAGCACTATGGCTACACCTTC
few	.	TRBV12-3/TRBV12-4	TRBJ2-7	CASSPQLYEQYF	TGTGCCAGCAGTCCTCAGTTGTACGAGCAGTACTTC
once	TRBD1	TRBV29-1	TRBJ1-2	CSVEGGDRHGYTF	TGCAGCGTTGAAGGGGGGGACAGGCATGGCTACACCTTC
.	TRBD2	TRBV20-1	TRBJ2-3	CSARDPVGGGGTDTQYF	TGCAGTGCTAGAGATCCCGTCGGGGGAGGGGGCACAGATACGCAGTATTTT
.	.	TRBV27	TRBJ1-2	CASSLARADYGYTF	TGTGCCAGCAGTTTAGCCCGAGCCGACTATGGCTACACCTTC